Described below is a single T cell receptor beta chain sequence and its context. No antigen is known for it. Per-base qualities were not stored, and no clone one base away is much larger. The TCR beta CDR3 regions were amplified from the RNA transcripts. The TCR CDR3 was subjected to a first round of RT-PCR using the HTBI primer set and the Qiagen OneStep RT-PCR kit. The libraries were constructed in a second round of multiplex PCR and then size-selected and purified. Sequencing of the libraries was done on an Illumina HiSeq2000 using paired-end 100 bp reads. Processing in the source paper ran as follows. SOAPnuke was used to process the raw data, throwing out any read that contained adapters or uncalled bases, had a mean Phred below 15, or lacked an exact constant-primer or identifier match. COPE v1.2.5 was used to merge the high-quality paired reads, and each unique nucleotide sequence was defined as a clonotype. MiTCR v1.1 was used to align clonotypes to the IMGT TRBV, TRBD and TRBJ reference segments. The analysis included only V-J combinations with a frequency above 0.0001, which together covered approximately 99% of the repertoires. A TCS score was defined as the ratio of F50 (clonal expansion) to E x V (chaos), with BLOSUM62-based TCRdist applied between CDR3 peptides within each V-J. Welch's t-statistics and random forest reduced fewer than 550 V-J features to around 14, which were used in a naive Bayes classifier (R e1071). The Morisita-Horn index was used to measure how similar the thyroid and blood repertoires were. TCRdb handled the public reads itself, with Q25 trimming in fastp and clone calling in MiXCR, and kept productive beta chains. Records with the same CDR3 protein are collapsed into one entry carrying the most frequent genes and DNA. The V and J calls, along with clone size, are taken from TCRdb and not from the paper's own processing. This sample has roughly 100,000 distinct CDR3 sequences in its table, and roughly 39% of those were observed once. The ten largest clonotypes hold 9.5% to 13% of the sample.

These data come from a study of T cells in Graves' hyperthyroidism and ophthalmopathy (dated by TCRdb to the late 2010s). Regarding the complete study: To identify distinguishing TCR V-J signatures, a discovery cohort of some 99 patients was used, comprising fewer than 45 with Graves' ophthalmopathy and around 57 with stable Graves' hyperthyroidism. Thyroid tissue and blood T-cell repertoires from about 6 Graves' hyperthyroidism patients were also compared in the study. The 100 or so discovery patients were randomly split 7:3 into training and test sets. TCR Vbeta CDR3 sequencing of fewer than 150 peripheral blood samples (over 40 ophthalmopathy, about 75 hyperthyroidism and approximately 17 progressor patients) is reported in the paper. After sampling, hyperthyroidism patients received methimazole starting at 30 mg daily, and ophthalmopathy patients received high-dose intravenous methylprednisolone. Prospective prediction of ophthalmopathy was tested in an independent validation cohort consisting of under 20 hyperthyroidism patients and around 16 patients who later progressed to ophthalmopathy. Beyond this particular receptor, the publication reports: Most expanded thyroid clonotypes (frequency above 0.001) were also detected in blood, suggesting blood repertoires may reflect thyroid immune responses. A 13 V-J signature model separated ophthalmopathy from stable hyperthyroidism, with roughly 88% sensitivity and 81.08% specificity in cross-validation and 80%/75% in testing. In validation, the model predicted progression to ophthalmopathy with over 65% sensitivity and around 72% specificity, a median of around 6.6 months before onset. Sample size was not statistically predetermined, and blinding of investigators to group allocation was not performed.

A patient counted as having stable Graves' hyperthyroidism if no progression to ophthalmopathy occurred over 18 months of follow-up. Hyperthyroidism patients were aged 18 to 65 years and newly diagnosed, with disease duration of less than 2 months. Any patient with an uncontrolled infection, another autoimmune disease, pregnancy or lactation was excluded. Diagnoses relied on clinical symptoms, serum thyroxine and TRAb, thyroid ultrasound and orbital computed tomography. Total RNA was extracted using Trizol reagent, and RNA quality was assessed on an Agilent 2100 Bioanalyzer. Sequencing input: peripheral blood or thyroid tissue (not recorded which). This TCR came from a woman in her twenties or thirties with Graves' hyperthyroidism.

The CDR3 protein is CASRLAGPRREQYF. DNA sequence: TGTGCCAGCAGACTAGCGGGGCCTCGTCGGGAGCAGTACTTC. The sequence joins TRBV27 to TRBJ2-7, and TRBD2 matches 10 of the central bases. Reading from cysteine to phenylalanine, the CDR3 counts 14 amino acids. The entry retains the CDR3 DNA only, 42 bases that are in frame from base 1. Trimming accounts for 6 bases at V and 7 bases at J, while the number of junction bases matched to no gene is 9. CDR1 and CDR2 (MNHEY, SMNVEV) derive from the germline V gene (reference sequence).